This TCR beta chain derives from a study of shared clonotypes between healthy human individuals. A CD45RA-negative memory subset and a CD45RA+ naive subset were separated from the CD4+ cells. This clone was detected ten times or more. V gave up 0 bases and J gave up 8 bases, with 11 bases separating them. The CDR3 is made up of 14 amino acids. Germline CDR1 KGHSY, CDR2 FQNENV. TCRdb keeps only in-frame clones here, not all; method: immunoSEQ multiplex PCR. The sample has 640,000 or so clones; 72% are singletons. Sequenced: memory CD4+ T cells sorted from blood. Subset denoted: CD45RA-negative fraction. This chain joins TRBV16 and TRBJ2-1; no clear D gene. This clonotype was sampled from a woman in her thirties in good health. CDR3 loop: CASSQSSQYHEQFF. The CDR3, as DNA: TGTGCCAGCAGCCAATCGAGCCAGTATCATGAGCAGTTCTTC.